These 2 T cell receptor beta chains originate from one sample sequenced in a study of low-dose radiotherapy and immunotherapy resistance in tumors. Time point specified: after trial treatment. Treatment described: LDRT plus nivolumab, ipilimumab, low-dose cyclophosphamide and aspirin (RACIN trial). First-strand cDNA used TRAV- and TRBV-specific primers, covering alpha and beta chains. Over approximately 20 PCR cycles, TCRs were amplified from a constant-region primer and V-primer adapter. MiXCR was run by TCRdb on the reads, yielding one entry per CDR3 protein. The sample includes some 100,000 distinct CDR3 sequences, 20% to 25% of them seen just once. Material: PBMCs, obtained after low-dose radiotherapy plus immunotherapy. All receptors derive from a female donor with ovarian cancer.

The chain joins TRBV9 to TRBJ2-3; D remains ambiguous. This CDR3 spans 12 amino acids. V shed 7 bases and J shed 3 bases, with 9 bases lying between them. In germline, CDR1 is SGDLS, CDR2 YYNGEE. CDR3 sequence (DNA): TGTGCCAGCGTCGTGAGGACAGATACGCAGTATTTT. Translated, it gives CASVVRTDTQYF.

This clonotype was recorded many times. This chain connects TRBV20-1 to TRBJ2-5; 8 positions agree with TRBD2. Losses at the gene ends were 3 bases for V and 5 bases for J; bases not matched to a gene: 11. CDR1 and CDR2 (germline): DFQATT, SNEGSKA (reference sequence). This CDR3 has 15 residues. The CDR3 sequence is CSASVSLGLGETQYF. CDR3 coding DNA: TGCAGTGCTAGTGTTAGTTTGGGACTAGGGGAGACCCAGTACTTC.